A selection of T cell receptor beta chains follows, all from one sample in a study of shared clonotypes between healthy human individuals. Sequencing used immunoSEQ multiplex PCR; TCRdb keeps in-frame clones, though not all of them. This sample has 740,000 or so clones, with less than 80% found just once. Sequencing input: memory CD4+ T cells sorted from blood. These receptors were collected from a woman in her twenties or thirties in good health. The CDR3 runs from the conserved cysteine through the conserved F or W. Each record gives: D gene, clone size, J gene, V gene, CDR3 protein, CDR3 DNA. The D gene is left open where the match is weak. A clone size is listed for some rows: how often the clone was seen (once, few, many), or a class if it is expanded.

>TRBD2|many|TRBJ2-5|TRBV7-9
CASSSTSGSVVETQYF
TGTGCCAGCAGCTCCACTAGCGGGAGTGTTGTAGAGACCCAGTACTTC
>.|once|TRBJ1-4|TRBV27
CASSYGGRYGKLFF
TGTGCCAGCAGCTACGGAGGGCGTTACGGAAAACTGTTTTTT
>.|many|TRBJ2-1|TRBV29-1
CSVDYGFTGSYNEQFF
TGCAGCGTTGATTACGGATTTACCGGATCCTACAATGAGCAGTTCTTC
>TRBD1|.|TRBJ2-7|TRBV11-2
CASTKLHHRGWGEQYF
TGTGCCAGCACCAAGTTACACCACAGGGGTTGGGGAGAGCAGTACTTC
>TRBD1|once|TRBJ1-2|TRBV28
CASSKPGQDIYGYTF
TGTGCCAGCAGTAAACCGGGACAGGATATCTATGGCTACACCTTC
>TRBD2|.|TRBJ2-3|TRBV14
CASSQRGLALSSTDTQYF
TGTGCCAGCAGCCAACGGGGACTAGCGTTATCTAGCACAGATACGCAGTATTTT
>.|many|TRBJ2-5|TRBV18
CASSPGLYRYF
TGTGCCAGCTCACCCGGACTGTATCGGTACTTC
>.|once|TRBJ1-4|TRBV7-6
CASSLDYRDPGKLFF
TGTGCCAGCAGCTTAGACTACAGGGATCCGGGAAAACTGTTTTTT
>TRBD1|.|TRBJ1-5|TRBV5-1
CASSRTGSQPQHF
TGCGCCAGCAGTCGGACAGGTAGTCAGCCCCAGCATTTT
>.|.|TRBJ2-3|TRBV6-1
CASVLDGATDTQYF
TGTGCCAGTGTACTAGACGGGGCCACAGATACGCAGTATTTT
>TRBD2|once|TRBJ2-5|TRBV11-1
CASRDRSGKFQETQYF
TGTGCCAGCAGGGATCGTAGCGGGAAGTTTCAAGAGACCCAGTACTTC
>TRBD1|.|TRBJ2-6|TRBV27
CASSPLDLDRGPNSGANVLTF
TGTGCCAGCAGTCCCTTAGACCTCGACAGGGGCCCTAACTCTGGGGCCAACGTCCTGACTTTC
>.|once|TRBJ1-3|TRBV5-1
CASSPLGGASGNTIYF
TGCGCCAGCAGCCCCCTGGGGGGGGCCTCTGGAAACACCATATATTTT
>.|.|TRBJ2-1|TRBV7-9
CASSLQWKQDNEQFF
TGTGCCAGCAGCTTACAATGGAAACAAGACAATGAGCAGTTCTTC
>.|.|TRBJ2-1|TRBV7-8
CASSLQVDYNEQFF
TGTGCCAGCAGCTTACAGGTGGATTACAATGAGCAGTTCTTC
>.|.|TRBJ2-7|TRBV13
CASRQGSSYEQYF
TGTGCCAGCAGGCAGGGGAGCTCCTACGAGCAGTACTTC
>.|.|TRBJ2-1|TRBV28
CASSLGGTAGNEQFF
TGTGCCAGCAGTTTGGGCGGGACGGCGGGCAATGAGCAGTTCTTC
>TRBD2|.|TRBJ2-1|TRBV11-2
CASSDLSGVQFF
TGTGCCAGCAGCGACCTTAGCGGGGTACAGTTCTTC
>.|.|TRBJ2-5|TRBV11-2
CASSLGRLPTQYF
TGTGCCAGCAGCTTAGGTCGGCTCCCGACCCAGTACTTC
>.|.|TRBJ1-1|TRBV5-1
CASRDRPNTEAFF
TGCGCCAGCCGAGACAGGCCGAACACTGAAGCTTTCTTT
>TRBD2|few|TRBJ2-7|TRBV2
CASSEGLGAGGSGEQYF
TGTGCCAGCAGTGAGGGTCTTGGCGCGGGAGGGTCGGGAGAGCAGTACTTC
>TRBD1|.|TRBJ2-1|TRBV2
CASSRQGPYNEQFF
TGTGCCAGCAGTAGACAGGGACCCTACAATGAGCAGTTCTTC
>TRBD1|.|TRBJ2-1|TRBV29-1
CSVEDRGHSEQFF
TGCAGCGTTGAGGACAGGGGGCACAGTGAGCAGTTCTTC
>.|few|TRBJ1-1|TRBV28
CASSFSFTSSETEAFF
TGTGCCAGCAGTTTCTCTTTTACAAGTTCGGAAACTGAAGCTTTCTTT
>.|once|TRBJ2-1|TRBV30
CAWSVAEVSYNEQFF
TGTGCCTGGAGTGTGGCAGAAGTCTCCTACAATGAGCAGTTCTTC
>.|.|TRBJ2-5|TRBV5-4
CASSLRGSETQYF
TGTGCCAGCAGCTTGAGAGGGAGTGAGACCCAGTACTTC
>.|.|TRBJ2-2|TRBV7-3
CASSLRQNTGELFF
TGTGCCAGCAGCTTAAGACAGAACACCGGGGAGCTGTTTTTT
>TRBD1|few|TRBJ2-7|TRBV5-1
CASSLALTGDRGYEQYF
TGCGCCAGCAGCTTGGCATTGACGGGGGACAGGGGCTACGAGCAGTACTTC
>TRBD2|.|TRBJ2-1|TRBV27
CASSFSLAGGAEQFF
TGTGCCAGCAGTTTCTCTCTAGCGGGAGGCGCTGAGCAGTTCTTC
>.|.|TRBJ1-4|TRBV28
CASSLGQPNEKLFF
TGTGCCAGCAGTCTAGGACAGCCTAATGAAAAACTGTTTTTT
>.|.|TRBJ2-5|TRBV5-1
CASSLAQWETQYF
TGCGCCAGCAGCTTGGCTCAGTGGGAGACCCAGTACTTC
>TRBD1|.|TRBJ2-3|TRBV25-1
CASSESPGQSSTTQYF
TGTGCCAGCAGTGAAAGCCCGGGACAGTCATCGACAACGCAGTATTTT
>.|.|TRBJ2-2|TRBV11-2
CASSYEQVVNTGELFF
TGTGCCAGCAGCTATGAACAGGTCGTGAACACCGGGGAGCTGTTTTTT
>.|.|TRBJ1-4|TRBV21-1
CASNFIGGLSRGEKLFF
TGTGCCAGCAACTTCATCGGGGGACTCTCCCGAGGTGAAAAACTGTTTTTT
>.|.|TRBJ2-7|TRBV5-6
CASSLGQWGWEQYF
TGTGCCAGCAGCCTGGGGCAGTGGGGCTGGGAGCAGTACTTC
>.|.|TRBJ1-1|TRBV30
CAWRGGDTEAFF
TGTGCCTGGAGGGGGGGGGACACTGAAGCTTTCTTT
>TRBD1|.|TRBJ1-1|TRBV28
CASSARFWTGGTEAFF
TGTGCCAGCAGTGCCCGGTTTTGGACAGGGGGCACTGAAGCTTTCTTT
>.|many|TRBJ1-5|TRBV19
CASSTNDRLEPQHF
TGTGCCAGTAGTACCAACGACAGGTTGGAGCCCCAGCATTTT
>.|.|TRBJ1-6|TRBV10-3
CAIRISDRDNSPLHF
TGTGCCATACGAATTTCCGACAGAGATAATTCACCCCTCCACTTT
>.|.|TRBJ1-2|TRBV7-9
CASSRSVSHSGLGGYTF
TGTGCCAGCAGCCGGTCCGTGAGTCATTCGGGCTTAGGGGGCTACACCTTC
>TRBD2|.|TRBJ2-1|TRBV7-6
CASSSPLLAGENNEQFF
TGTGCCAGCAGCTCCCCCTTGTTAGCGGGAGAGAACAATGAGCAGTTCTTC
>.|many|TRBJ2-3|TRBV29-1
CSVARDTDTQYF
TGCAGCGTTGCCCGGGACACAGATACGCAGTATTTT
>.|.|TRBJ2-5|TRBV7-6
CASSPSRETQYF
TGTGCCAGCAGCCCGAGCAGGGAGACCCAGTACTTC
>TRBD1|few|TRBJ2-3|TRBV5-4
CASSLQGVIRTDTQYF
TGTGCCAGCAGCCTTCAGGGGGTAATCCGCACAGATACGCAGTATTTT
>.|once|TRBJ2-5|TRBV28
CASTNRQGNQETQYF
TGTGCCAGCACCAATCGCCAGGGGAACCAAGAGACCCAGTACTTC
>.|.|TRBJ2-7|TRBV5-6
CASSLDLREQYF
TGTGCCAGCAGCTTGGATCTACGTGAGCAGTACTTC
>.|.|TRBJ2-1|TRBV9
CASSVGVASIYNEQFF
TGTGCCAGCAGCGTAGGGGTAGCTTCCATCTACAATGAGCAGTTCTTC
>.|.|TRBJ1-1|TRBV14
CASSPLGATLNTEAFF
TGTGCCAGCAGCCCGCTGGGCGCCACCCTGAACACTGAAGCTTTCTTT
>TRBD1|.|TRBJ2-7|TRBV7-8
CASSYYRDRGYEQYF
TGTGCCAGCAGCTATTACCGGGACAGGGGCTACGAGCAGTACTTC
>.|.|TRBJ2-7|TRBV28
CASSYGRAFYEQYF
TGTGCCAGCAGTTACGGTCGGGCATTCTACGAGCAGTACTTC
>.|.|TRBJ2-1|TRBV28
CASSFSVREQFF
TGTGCCAGCAGTTTCTCCGTCCGGGAGCAGTTCTTC
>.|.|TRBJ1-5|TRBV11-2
CASSQRLGEGQPQHF
TGTGCCAGCAGCCAAAGGTTGGGGGAAGGACAGCCCCAGCATTTT
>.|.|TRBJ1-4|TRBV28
CASSTLLGVGEKLFF
TGTGCCAGCAGTACCTTATTAGGGGTGGGAGAAAAACTGTTTTTT
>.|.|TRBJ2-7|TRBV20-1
CSASLGLEQYF
TGCAGTGCTAGTTTGGGTCTCGAGCAGTACTTC
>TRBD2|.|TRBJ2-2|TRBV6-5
CASYRGSTNTGELFF
TGTGCCAGTTATCGCGGGAGCACTAACACCGGGGAGCTGTTTTTT